The 19 T cell receptor beta chains below come from one sample, sequenced in a study of monozygotic twins with cystic fibrosis. Data came from immunoSEQ multiplex PCR; TCRdb stores just in-frame clones and leaves some out. The data hold roughly 32,000 clones, with just over 95% observed a single time. Material for sequencing was blood. Every receptor here comes from a girl aged 2-10 years with cystic fibrosis.

This clone was recorded once. CDR3 sequence reads: CASSESGTATSGANVLTF. The CDR3, as DNA: TGTGCCAGCAGTGAATCGGGAACAGCAACCTCTGGGGCCAACGTCCTGACTTTC. This chain joins TRBV25-1 and TRBJ2-6; D might be TRBD2 (5 bases). This CDR3 contains 18 residues. With 1 base removed from V and 0 bases from J, the gap between germline ends came to 13 bases. Per the germline V gene, CDR1 is MGHDK and CDR2 is SYGVNS.

The rearrangement uses TRBV20-1 and TRBJ1-2; D not resolved. Germline CDR1 reads DFQATT; CDR2 reads SNEGSKA (reference sequence). This CDR3 comprises 11 residues. Trimming stripped 6 bases from V and 8 bases from J, with 13 bases between. The CDR3 here is CSAPRARGYTF. CDR3 bases: TGCAGTGCCCCCCGGGCGCGCGGCTACACCTTC.

A single count supports this clone. This chain uses TRBV2 with TRBJ2-3; 9 nucleotides line up with TRBD1. The V gene's germline CDR1 is SNHLY and CDR2 FYNNEI. Trimming removed 3 bases from V and 1 base from J; junction bases left unmatched: 11. The CDR3 spans 18 residues. In nucleotides, the CDR3 is TGTGCCAGCAGTGAGGCAGAAGGACAGGGGAAAGGCACAGATACGCAGTATTTT. As protein: CASSEAEGQGKGTDTQYF.

The V gene is TRBV6-6, the J gene TRBJ1-1; 9 positions match TRBD1. Germline V gives CDR1 MNHNY, CDR2 SVGAGI (reference sequence). V shed 7 bases, J shed 1 base, and the junction held 7 bases outside the gene matches. CDR3 size: 15 residues. The CDR3 DNA sequence: TGTGCCAGCAACGGACAGGGGCGGCCGAACACTGAAGCTTTCTTT. Protein product: CASNGQGRPNTEAFF.

The chain couples TRBV29-1 to TRBJ2-5, with no clear D. Trimming took off 2 bases at V and 5 bases at J, with 9 bases between the two ends. CDR1 is SQVTM, CDR2 ANQGSEA, per germline. CDR3 length equals 12 residues. CDR3 sequence: CSVESLGETQYF. The CDR3 coding sequence is TGCAGCGTTGAATCCCTTGGGGAGACCCAGTACTTC.

This chain connects TRBV6-5 to TRBJ2-7; TRBD1 matches at 7 bases. Per germline, CDR1 MNHEY and CDR2 SVGAGI. V lost 7 bases and J lost 4; bases outside the gene matches: 13. The CDR3 runs to 15 residues. The CDR3 DNA reads as TGTGCCAGCACCCCATCGGGGACAGCAAGATACGAGCAGTACTTC. It yields the protein CASTPSGTARYEQYF.

V usage is TRBV7-6 and J usage is TRBJ2-7, with D possibly matching TRBD1 (5 bases). Deletions cut 2 bases from V and 7 bases from J, with 27 bases between. CDR1 and CDR2 from the germline V gene are SGHVS and FNYEAQ. This CDR3 contains 18 residues. The CDR3 DNA reads as TGTGCCAGCAGCTTACTTCTTGCTCGGCAGGGAAGATTTGGGGAGCAGTACTTC. This encodes CASSLLLARQGRFGEQYF.

This chain joins TRBV6-5 and TRBJ1-1; 7 nucleotides line up with TRBD1. Per germline, CDR1 MNHEY and CDR2 SVGAGI. This CDR3 spans 15 amino acids. V was pared by 6 bases and J by 4 bases, with 11 bases of the junction left unmatched. CDR3 sequence (DNA): TGTGCCAGCAGAAGAGACAGGGAAGTGGGCACTGAAGCTTTCTTT. Protein sequence: CASRRDREVGTEAFF.

This chain joins TRBV4-1 and TRBJ1-1; TRBD1 agrees at 7 bases. With 0 bases clipped from V and 1 base from J, the junction kept 2 bases outside the gene matches. The CDR3 is 15 residues long. Germline loops: CDR1 MGHRA, CDR2 YSYEKL. CDR3 sequence (DNA): TGCGCCAGCAGCCAAGATCCAGGGGGGAACACTGAAGCTTTCTTT. It specifies CASSQDPGGNTEAFF.

In its sample, this clone was seen once. The CDR3 spells CATSRDRERYGYTF. The CDR3 coding sequence is TGTGCCACCAGCAGAGACAGGGAGAGGTATGGCTACACCTTC. V and J are TRBV15 and TRBJ1-2; D might be TRBD1 (5 bases). Germline V CDR1 and CDR2: LNHNV, YYDKDF (reference sequence). The V end was cut by 0 bases, the J end by 5 bases, with 10 bases between. The CDR3 sequence is 14 residues long.

This clone was seen a single time. V is TRBV27 and J is TRBJ2-5; 10 bases are shared with TRBD1. The end of the DNA fits TRBJ2-7 better, so the J call may be wrong. The CDR3 covers 18 residues. Germline loops: CDR1 MNHEY, CDR2 SMNVEV (reference sequence). The CDR3 sequence is CASSLQPLRQGAAYEQYF. The DNA of the CDR3 is TGTGCCAGCAGTTTACAACCCCTAAGACAGGGGGCGGCCTACGAGCAGTACTTC.

CDR3 nucleotides: TGCAGCGTTGTGGGGACAGGGGGTCCCTACGAGCAGTACTTC. This encodes CSVVGTGGPYEQYF. The chain employs TRBV29-1 and TRBJ2-7, with 11 bases that match TRBD1. The germline V gene has CDR1 SQVTM and CDR2 ANQGSEA. This CDR3 is 14 amino acids long. With 4 bases clipped from V and 2 bases from J, the junction kept 4 bases outside the gene matches.

The CDR3 region is CASGGQMNTEAFF. The CDR3 DNA reads as TGTGCCAGCGGGGGACAGATGAACACTGAAGCTTTCTTT. This rearrangement joins TRBV6-1 to TRBJ1-1; the match to TRBD1 covers 7 bases. This CDR3 is built from 13 residues. Germline CDR1 is MNHNS and CDR2 is SASEGT. V gave up 8 bases and J gave up 0 bases; unmatched junction bases: 3.

The J gene is TRBJ2-5, the V gene TRBV5-1; maybe TRBD1 (6 bases). Germline V CDR1 and CDR2: SGHRS, YFSETQ. The CDR3 length is 13 residues. Trimming left V 5 bases short and J 3 bases short, with 11 bases between. CDR3 DNA sequence: TGCGCCAGCAGTCGACAGGAGAAAGAGACCCAGTACTTC. This sequence encodes CASSRQEKETQYF. Full variable domain (missing parts from reference TRBV5-1 and TRBJ2-5): KAGVTQTPRYLIKTRGQQVTLSCSPISGHRSVSWYQQTPGQGLQFLFEYFSETQRNKGNFPGRFSGRQFSNSRSEMNVSTLELGDSALYLCASSRQEKETQYFGPGTRLLVL.

The rearrangement links TRBV9 to TRBJ1-1; TRBD1 matches 7 bases. Germline loops: CDR1 SGDLS, CDR2 YYNGEE. V gave up 6 bases and J gave up 4 bases; unmatched junction bases: 12. CDR3 length: 15 amino acids. The DNA of the CDR3 is TGTGCCAGCACCCCCGGGACAGCGGTGTTCACTGAAGCTTTCTTT. Translation gives CASTPGTAVFTEAFF. Full variable domain (outside the CDR3, taken from reference TRBV9 and TRBJ1-1): DSGVTQTPKHLITATGQRVTLRCSPRSGDLSVYWYQQSLDQGLQFLIQYYNGEERAKGNILERFSAQQFPDLHSELNLSSLELGDSALYFCASTPGTAVFTEAFFGQGTRLTVV.

J is TRBJ2-1 and V is TRBV2; D may be TRBD1 (7 bases). From germline, CDR1 is SNHLY and CDR2 FYNNEI. The germline V and J ends were trimmed by 7 bases and 1 base, with 14 bases remaining between them. The CDR3 has 15 amino acids. In nucleotides, the CDR3 is TGTGCCAGCACCCAGGGGGACTTTTCCTACAATGAGCAGTTCTTC. This codes for CASTQGDFSYNEQFF.

V is TRBV10-1 and J is TRBJ2-2; D call uncertain. The V end lost 3 bases, the J end lost 0 bases, and 5 bases lay between the germline ends. Germline V gene data show CDR1 as WNHNN and CDR2 as SYGVQD (reference sequence). The CDR3 runs to 14 residues. As DNA, the CDR3 is TGCGCCAGCAGTGATCCTCCGAACACCGGGGAGCTGTTTTTT. It encodes CASSDPPNTGELFF.

The chain is built from TRBV10-2 and TRBJ2-1; 8 nucleotides line up with TRBD2. The germline CDR1 and CDR2 sequences are WSHSY and SAAADI. This CDR3 comprises 14 residues. J lost 9 bases, V lost 6 bases, and 10 bases had no gene match. This chain's CDR3 is CASSGRADGSEQFF. The CDR3 bases are TGCGCCAGCAGCGGGAGGGCCGACGGAAGTGAGCAGTTCTTC.

This clone was observed a few times. This chain joins TRBV10-3 and TRBJ1-2, with D tentatively TRBD1 (5 bases). Looked up from germline, CDR1 is ENHRY and CDR2 is SYGVKD. The length of the CDR3 is 12 residues. The V gene lost 8 bases and the J gene lost 3 bases, with 10 bases spanning the gap. The CDR3 DNA follows: TGTGCCATCGGGACCGGCGACTATGGCTACACCTTC. It specifies CAIGTGDYGYTF.